This TCR beta chain came from a study of cytomegalovirus exposure and HLA in healthy donors. Study observations and caveats: Follow-up analysis found HLA locus-dependent TCR association rates, highest for DRB1 and lowest for HLA-C. TCR beta chain V- and J-gene trimming was linked, in a later analysis, to a missense variant in DCLRE1C. The study put 150 or so TCR beta chains on its list as cytomegalovirus-associated. Among the sequence variants, a highly shared cluster was likely an artifact of sequencing.

Germline CDR1 reads GTSNPN; CDR2 reads SVGIG (reference sequence). CDR3 size: 16 residues. Unmatched junction bases numbered 10, after V lost 6 bases and J lost 1 base. Both 60 Vbeta primers and 13 Jbeta primers went into the PCR. Method: immunoSEQ multiplex PCR; TCRdb's copy keeps in-frame clones and lacks some. The sample shows about 89,000 clones, around 72% of them seen only once. This clone was counted a single time. Its target is not known. Sequencing was done on a sample of PBMCs. The receptor comes from a male donor in good health and CMV-seronegative. V and J are TRBV30 and TRBJ2-2, with TRBD1 matching over 8 bases. The CDR3 spells CACTEKGTGNTGELFF. As DNA, the CDR3 is TGTGCCTGCACAGAAAAAGGGACAGGGAACACCGGGGAGCTGTTTTTT.